These 25 T cell receptor beta chains were sequenced from one sample in a study of metastatic and nonmetastatic thyroid tumors. MiXCR re-clonotyped the PCR reads for TCRdb. The sample gives nearly 25,000 clones, roughly 24% of which show up once; 15% to 20% is in the top ten. Thyroid surgery took place with no prior treatment in any patient. Sequencing was done on a sample of blood. The receptors here all came from a male donor with papillary thyroid cancer or a benign thyroid nodule (not recorded which). Some clones in this sample may be carry-over from other donors' samples.

This chain joins TRBV6-5 and TRBJ1-2; the D is unclear. The CDR3 spans 13 residues. The V end lost 0 bases, the J end lost 8 bases, and 10 bases lay between the germline ends. Germline loops: CDR1 MNHEY, CDR2 SVGAGI. Here the CDR3 DNA reads TGTGCCAGCAGTTACTCGATGAGAAACGGCTACACCTTC. It codes for CASSYSMRNGYTF.

This clone appeared many times. Other DNA sequences from this sample encode an identical CDR3 as well. The chain couples TRBV24-1 to TRBJ2-1, with D unresolved. Germline loops: CDR1 KGHDR, CDR2 SFDVKD. V was cut by 5 bases and J by 7 bases, with 8 bases left in between. The CDR3 covers 12 residues. CDR3 protein: CATSGWSNEQFF. The CDR3 region has the DNA TGTGCCACCAGTGGGTGGAGTAATGAGCAGTTCTTC.

Concerning this clone itself: This CDR3 fails to terminate in the conserved phenylalanine or tryptophan, so it likely reflects a read error. The rearrangement joins TRBV12-3 or TRBV12-4 to TRBJ1-5, with a possible D match to TRBD1 (6 bases). The CDR3 length is 13 residues. Trimming removed 8 bases at V and 7 bases at J, with 15 bases between. The CDR3 protein is CASGNRVGQPQHL. In DNA form, the CDR3 reads TGTGCCAGCGGAAACAGGGTCGGGCAGCCCCAGCATTTG.

This clone was seen only a few times. The chain combines TRBV27 with TRBJ2-5; 8 bases line up with TRBD1. CDR1 and CDR2 (germline): MNHEY, SMNVEV (reference sequence). The CDR3 spans 14 residues. The V and J ends lost 4 bases and 5 bases, in that order; junction bases with no gene match: 6. In nucleotides, the CDR3 is TGTGCCAGCAGTTCCCCGGGACAGGCGGAGACCCAGTACTTC. It encodes CASSSPGQAETQYF.

In the case of this clone: The identical CDR3 is also encoded by other nucleotide sequences in the sample. The genes are TRBV6-1 and TRBJ2-5; D might be TRBD2 (5 bases). V shed 8 bases and J shed 4 bases, with 23 bases lying between them. The CDR3 sequence is 16 residues long. Germline V lookup: CDR1 MNHNS, CDR2 SASEGT. CDR3 protein: CASRTHGGGSPETQYF. The CDR3 coding sequence is TGTGCCAGCCGAACACATGGAGGTGGTTCACCAGAGACCCAGTACTTC.

The sample holds many counts of this clone. The chain employs TRBV19 and TRBJ2-5, with a tentative D call TRBD2 (5 bases). CDR3 length: 13 amino acids. The germline V gene encodes CDR1 LNHDA and CDR2 SQIVND (reference sequence). Trimming removed 6 bases at V and 5 bases at J, with 13 bases between. In DNA form, the CDR3 reads TGTGCCAGTAGCCCCCGAGGGTTGGAGACCCAGTACTTC. Encoded protein: CASSPRGLETQYF.

This rearrangement joins TRBV6-5 to TRBJ2-2, with 9 bases that match TRBD2. The CDR3 length is 16 residues. CDR1 and CDR2 from the germline V gene are MNHEY and SVGAGI. V lost 4 bases and J lost 7; bases outside the gene matches: 10. The CDR3 here is CASSWRREGRGGELFF. The CDR3 nucleotides read TGTGCCAGCAGTTGGAGGCGGGAGGGCCGTGGCGGGGAGCTGTTTTTT.

The chain combines TRBV10-1 with TRBJ2-7; D remains unclear. V was pared by 3 bases and J by 0 bases, with 15 bases between. Germline assignment: CDR1 WNHNN and CDR2 SYGVQD (reference sequence). The CDR3 sequence is 16 residues long. CDR3 nucleotide sequence: TGCGCCAGCAGTGAATTAGGACGTAACGTCTCCTACGAGCAGTACTTC. The encoded protein is CASSELGRNVSYEQYF.

Within the sample, this clone is medium-sized (0.01 to 0.1%). J is TRBJ2-1 and V is TRBV11-2, with 7 bases identical to TRBD1. Per the germline V gene, CDR1 is SGHAT and CDR2 is FQNNGV. After removal of 4 bases from V and 4 bases from J, the junction contained 7 bases not matched to a gene. This CDR3 contains 15 residues. For the CDR3, the DNA is TGTGCCAGCAGCTCCGGGACAGATTTTTACAATGAGCAGTTCTTC. Protein: CASSSGTDFYNEQFF.

This clone has a count of ten or more. V usage is TRBV7-6 and J usage is TRBJ2-7, with D possibly being TRBD2 (6 bases). The CDR3 has 12 amino acids. V was clipped by 6 bases and J by 7 bases, with 13 bases between them. Germline CDR1 is SGHVS and CDR2 is FNYEAQ. The CDR3 region has the DNA TGTGCCAGCAGTACCAGGGCGGGGGAGCAGTACTTC. Encoded protein: CASSTRAGEQYF.

J is TRBJ2-3 and V is TRBV20-1; 7 nucleotides line up with TRBD2. The CDR3 is 13 residues long. The junction had 1 base not matched to a gene; V was cut back by 4 bases and J by 0 bases. From germline, CDR1 is DFQATT and CDR2 SNEGSKA (reference sequence). The CDR3 DNA is TGCAGTGCTACTAGCGGAAGCACAGATACGCAGTATTTT. It is translated as CSATSGSTDTQYF.

Remarks on this clone: It is likely a read error, because the conserved phenylalanine at the end of the CDR3 is missing. This chain uses TRBV20-1 with TRBJ1-5; maybe TRBD1 (5 bases). Trimming removed 6 bases at V and 7 bases at J, with 19 bases between. This CDR3 comprises 14 residues. Germline V gene sequence: CDR1 DFQATT, CDR2 SNEGSKA (reference sequence). In DNA form, the CDR3 reads TGCAGTGCCCCGGGACCAGGGACCGGGCAGCCCCAGCATTAT. This translates into CSAPGPGTGQPQHY.

The table lists this clone with a few counts. The genes are TRBV27 and TRBJ1-2, with 10 bases that match TRBD1. The J segment lost 7 bases and the V segment lost 10 bases, leaving 6 bases of the junction unmatched. Germline lookup yields CDR1 MNHEY and CDR2 SMNVEV (reference sequence). The CDR3 length is 12 residues. CDR3 region: CATRTGGIGYTF. The CDR3, as DNA: TGTGCCACCCGGACAGGGGGGATTGGCTACACCTTC.

At least ten counts were recorded for this clone. The same CDR3 also results from other DNA sequences found in this sample. J is TRBJ2-3 and V is TRBV12-3 or TRBV12-4; D gene unclear. This CDR3 comprises 12 residues. V lost 0 bases to trimming and J lost 6 bases, with 4 bases between them. The CDR3 here is CASSLAGDTQYF. CDR3 bases: TGTGCCAGCAGTTTAGCAGGGGATACGCAGTATTTT.

In its sample, this clone was seen many times. Additional DNA sequences in this sample encode the identical CDR3. The chain carries TRBV24-1 and TRBJ2-3, with 8 bases lining up with TRBD2. The CDR3 consists of 15 residues. V gave up 4 bases and J gave up 6 bases; unmatched junction bases: 8. Germline CDR1 KGHDR, CDR2 SFDVKD. The CDR3 spells CATSDSGRTSDTQYF. DNA for the CDR3: TGTGCCACCAGTGACTCCGGTCGGACTAGCGATACGCAGTATTTT.

This clone was seen at least ten times. The V gene is TRBV24-1, the J gene TRBJ1-5; D is unclear. CDR1 and CDR2 from the germline V gene are KGHDR and SFDVKD. The ends were cut back, 1 base at V and 1 base at J, with 4 bases in the middle. The CDR3 is 14 residues long. CDR3 sequence reads: CATSDLPSNQPQHF. The CDR3 region has the DNA TGTGCCACCAGTGATTTACCCAGCAATCAGCCCCAGCATTTT.

As concerns this clone: The junction shows a germline mismatch at one end, possibly a read error. This chain connects TRBV7-2 to TRBJ1-2; possible D gene TRBD1, 6 bases. This CDR3 comprises 15 residues. Germline-derived CDR1 and CDR2 are SGHTA and FQGNSA. The CDR3 DNA is TGTGACAGCAGCCCTACAGGGCAAGCTAACTATGGCTACACCTTC. This gives the protein CDSSPTGQANYGYTF.

Turning to this clone: The junction shows a germline mismatch at one end, possibly a read error. V and J are TRBV6-1 and TRBJ1-5; maybe TRBD1 (5 bases). The germline V gene encodes CDR1 MNHNS and CDR2 SASEGT. The CDR3 loop spans 15 amino acids. This chain's CDR3 is CASSEDRSSNQPQHF. As DNA, the CDR3 is TGTGCCAGCAGTGAAGACAGGTCTAGCAATCAGCCACAGCATTTT.

Ten or more counts support this clone. The chain employs TRBV6-5 and TRBJ2-4, with 7 bases aligning to TRBD2. The V segment lost 0 bases and the J segment 3 bases; nucleotides outside the gene matches: 2. The CDR3 spans 15 residues. From germline, CDR1 is MNHEY and CDR2 SVGAGI. CDR3 in amino acids: CASSYSRGGKNIQYF. In DNA, the CDR3 is TGTGCCAGCAGTTACTCCCGCGGGGGCAAAAACATTCAGTACTTC.

This clone was picked up many times. This sequence joins TRBV20-1 and TRBJ1-1, with D perhaps TRBD1 (6 bases). This CDR3 contains 10 residues. CDR1 is DFQATT, CDR2 SNEGSKA, per germline (reference sequence). Trimming left V 6 bases short and J 11 bases short, with 13 bases between. DNA of the CDR3: TGCAGTGCCAAGACAGGCCAGGCTTTCTTT. This translates into CSAKTGQAFF.

This clone appeared a few times. The chain recombines TRBV6-2 or TRBV6-3 with TRBJ2-1; D is ambiguous. The germline CDR1 and CDR2 sequences are MNHEY and SVGEGT. The CDR3 extends over 13 amino acids. Trimming left V 6 bases short and J 2 bases short, with 8 bases between. CDR3 sequence: CASSLAAYNEQFF. The CDR3 DNA follows: TGTGCCAGCAGCTTGGCGGCCTACAATGAGCAGTTCTTC.

This clone was seen repeatedly, ten times or more. This chain connects TRBV6-2 or TRBV6-3 to TRBJ2-5; TRBD1 matches at 7 bases. Looked up from germline, CDR1 is MNHEY and CDR2 is SVGEGT. The CDR3 sequence is 16 residues long. J lost 3 bases, V lost 2 bases, and 9 bases had no gene match. The CDR3 region has the DNA TGTGCCAGCAGTTACACCCCGACAGGGAGTAAAGAGACCCAGTACTTC. Translation gives CASSYTPTGSKETQYF.

Ten or more counts support this clone. This CDR3 is CASLLRSTDTQYF. The CDR3 DNA follows: TGTGCCAGCCTTTTGCGCTCCACAGATACGCAGTATTTT. This chain uses TRBV2 with TRBJ2-3; unclear D gene. V was pared by 8 bases and J by 2 bases, with 11 bases between. From germline, CDR1 is SNHLY and CDR2 FYNNEI. The CDR3 length is 13 residues. The entire variable domain, with the rest obtained from reference TRBV2 and TRBJ2-3, is as follows: EPEVTQTPSHQVTQMGQEVILRCVPISNHLYFYWYRQILGQKVEFLVSFYNNEISEKSEIFDDQFSVERPDGSNFTLKIRSTKLEDSAMYFCASLLRSTDTQYFGPGTRLTVL.

Only a few counts were recorded for this clone. The CDR3 bases are TGTGCCAGCAGTGAAGCGGCAGGGGGATCACCCCTCCACTTT. Its protein is CASSEAAGGSPLHF. The chain combines TRBV6-1 with TRBJ1-6; 7 positions agree with TRBD1. CDR1 and CDR2 from the germline V gene are MNHNS and SASEGT. CDR3 length equals 14 residues. The V gene end was trimmed by 0 bases and the J gene end by 10 bases; junction bases not matched to a gene: 3.

This clone is termed medium-sized. The V call is TRBV6-1, the J call TRBJ2-7; D ambiguous. V gave up 3 bases and J gave up 1 base, with 10 bases separating them. CDR1 MNHNS and CDR2 SASEGT come from the germline V gene. There are 14 residues in the CDR3. The CDR3 region is CASSDGWNSYEQYF. For the CDR3, the DNA is TGTGCCAGCAGTGACGGGTGGAATTCCTACGAGCAGTACTTC.